A selection of T cell receptor beta chains follows, all from one sample in a study of T cell responses to AZD1222 COVID-19 vaccine. Data came from immunoSEQ multiplex PCR; TCRdb stores just in-frame clones and leaves some out. The repertoire includes some 150,000 clones, 80% to 90% of them detected once, and 5.5% to 8.5% sits in the top ten. Sample: peripheral blood, taken after recovery from COVID-19. The receptors were gathered from an adult who had recovered from COVID-19. Both conserved end residues are trimmed from each CDR3.

v_gene	j_gene	CDR3aa
TRBV12-3/TRBV12-4	TRBJ1-2	ASSLLGAYGYT
TRBV5-1	TRBJ1-4	ASMPSGSTNEKLF
TRBV6-5	TRBJ1-2	ASTHRGMNYGYT
TRBV6-1	TRBJ1-6	ASSEETDAPLH
TRBV4-3	TRBJ1-2	ASSQDYGGSYGYT
TRBV12-3/TRBV12-4	TRBJ1-5	ASSLDSQPQH
TRBV6-1	TRBJ1-5	ASSEGVAETHQPQH
TRBV28	TRBJ2-7	ASSFLRREPMVEQY
TRBV5-4	TRBJ1-2	ASSLGGQGPYGYT
TRBV27	TRBJ1-6	ASSLLGVFGVVDSPLH
TRBV7-2	TRBJ1-1	ASRRDRGTDEAF
TRBV5-4	TRBJ2-7	ASSLDPTVYEQY
TRBV5-6	TRBJ1-2	ASSLGGVGYT
TRBV6-1	TRBJ1-4	ASSDRRPEDEKLF
TRBV28	TRBJ1-2	ASSLQGYGYT
TRBV7-9	TRBJ2-3	ASSFRDPARADTQY
TRBV3-1/TRBV3-2	TRBJ2-7	ASSVGTSGSYEQY
TRBV29-1	TRBJ2-7	SADGGIGSSYEQY
TRBV19	TRBJ1-1	ASSFSGREAF
TRBV5-1	TRBJ1-1	ASSFGPADTEAF
TRBV27	TRBJ2-3	ASSFSQGITDTQY
TRBV3-1/TRBV3-2	TRBJ2-6	ASSQDREWSSGANVLT
TRBV11-2	TRBJ2-3	ASSFSFRSTDTQY
TRBV15	TRBJ2-1	ATSLRWGAGVTYNEQF
TRBV5-5	TRBJ1-1	ASIRTWGNTEAF
TRBV7-6	TRBJ2-7	ASSLDHEQY
TRBV11-3	TRBJ2-2	ASSRQGNTGELF
TRBV10-3	TRBJ1-3	ATARTGEENTIY
TRBV5-4	TRBJ1-5	ASSTNPGGDQPQH
TRBV2	TRBJ1-1	ASSVLSTATEAF